The clone carrying this T cell receptor (beta chain) occurred many times. This entry belongs to a study of T-cell reconstitution after alpha-beta-depleted transplantation in children. The CDR3 runs to 13 residues. Looked up from germline, CDR1 is SGHTA and CDR2 is FQGTGA. Trimming took 0 bases from V and 9 from J, leaving 10 bases between them. A TCRbeta library incorporating unique molecular identifiers was prepared. TCRdb reanalysed the PCR reads using MiXCR and keeps one entry per CDR3 protein. The data contain about 610,000 distinct CDR3 sequences, about 10% of them singletons. The genes are TRBV7-3 and TRBJ2-3, with D perhaps TRBD2 (6 bases). Source: PBMCs from the stem cell graft donor, taken from the stem cell graft. This clonotype originated in a human donor who donated a stem cell graft to a child with acute myeloid leukemia. For the CDR3, the DNA is TGTGCCAGCAGCTTAACCCGACTAGGGACGCAGTATTTT. Its protein product is CASSLTRLGTQYF.